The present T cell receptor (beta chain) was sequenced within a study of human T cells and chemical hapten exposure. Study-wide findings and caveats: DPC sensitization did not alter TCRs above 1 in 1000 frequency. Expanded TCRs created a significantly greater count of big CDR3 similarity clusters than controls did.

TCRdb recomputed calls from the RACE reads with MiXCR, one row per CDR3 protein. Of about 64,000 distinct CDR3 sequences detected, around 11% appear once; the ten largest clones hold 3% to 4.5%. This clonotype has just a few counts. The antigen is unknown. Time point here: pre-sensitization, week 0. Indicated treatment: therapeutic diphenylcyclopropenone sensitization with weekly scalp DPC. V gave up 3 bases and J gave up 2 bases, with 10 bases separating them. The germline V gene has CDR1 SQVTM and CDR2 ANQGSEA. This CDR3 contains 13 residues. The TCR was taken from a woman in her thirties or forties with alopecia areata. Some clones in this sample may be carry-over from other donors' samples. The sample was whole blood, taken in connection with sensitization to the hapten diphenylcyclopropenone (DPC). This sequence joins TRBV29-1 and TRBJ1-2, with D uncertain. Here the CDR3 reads CSVDQQANYGYTF. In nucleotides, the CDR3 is TGCAGCGTTGACCAGCAGGCCAACTATGGCTACACCTTC.